This T cell receptor beta chain derives from a study of CD8 T cells in ankylosing spondylitis. The CDR3 is 15 amino acids. Trimming cost V 1 base and J 6 bases; bases outside gene matches: 3. Germline values: CDR1 DFQATT, CDR2 SNEGSKA (reference sequence). Notes on the study in general: Reports say disease-linked clones showed up significantly more in matched ankylosing spondylitis synovial fluid. Roughly eight highly homologous variants made up a TCR beta motif that seemed to typify ankylosing spondylitis blood. Past research had described some motif variants in reactive arthritis synovial fluid and blood. Disease-associated clonotypes exhibited CD8+ identity and were relatively infrequent in peripheral blood.

With molecular barcodes, quantitative 5'-RACE was used to make the TCR beta libraries. In TCRdb, the 5' RACE reads were re-called with MiXCR into one record per CDR3 protein. The data hold 350,000 to 450,000 distinct CDR3 sequences, with approximately 26% observed a single time. A note on this clonotype: Its matching antigen is unknown.

The clonotype comes from a male donor with ankylosing spondylitis. The rearrangement uses TRBV20-1 and TRBJ2-3, with TRBD2 matching 14 bases. The sequencing sample was made of blood, either unsorted or a sorted T cell fraction (not recorded which). In DNA, the CDR3 is TGCAGTGCTAGAGCGGGACTAGCGGGAGTGGATACGCAGTATTTT. This translates into CSARAGLAGVDTQYF.